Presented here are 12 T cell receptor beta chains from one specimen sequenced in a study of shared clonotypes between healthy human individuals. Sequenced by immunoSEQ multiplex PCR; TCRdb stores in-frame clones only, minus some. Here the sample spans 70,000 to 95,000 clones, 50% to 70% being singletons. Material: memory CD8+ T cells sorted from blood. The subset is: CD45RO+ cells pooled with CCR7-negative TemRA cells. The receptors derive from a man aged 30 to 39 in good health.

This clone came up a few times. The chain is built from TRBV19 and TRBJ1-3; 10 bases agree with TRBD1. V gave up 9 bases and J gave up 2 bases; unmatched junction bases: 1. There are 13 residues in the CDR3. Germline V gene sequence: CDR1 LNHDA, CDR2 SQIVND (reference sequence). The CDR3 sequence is CASGQGAGNTIYF. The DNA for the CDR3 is TGTGCCAGCGGACAGGGGGCTGGAAACACCATATATTTT.

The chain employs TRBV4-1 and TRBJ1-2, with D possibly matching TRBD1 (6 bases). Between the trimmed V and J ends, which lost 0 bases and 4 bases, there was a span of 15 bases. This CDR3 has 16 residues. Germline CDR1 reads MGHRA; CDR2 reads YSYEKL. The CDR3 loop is CASSQEGYRASYGYTF. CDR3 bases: TGCGCCAGCAGCCAAGAGGGTTACAGGGCGTCCTATGGCTACACCTTC.

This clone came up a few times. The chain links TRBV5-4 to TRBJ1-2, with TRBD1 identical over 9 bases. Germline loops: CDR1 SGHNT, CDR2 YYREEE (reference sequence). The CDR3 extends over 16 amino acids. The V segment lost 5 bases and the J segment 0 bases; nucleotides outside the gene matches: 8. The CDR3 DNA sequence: TGTGCCAGCAGTATAGGACAGGGGAGAGCTAACTATGGCTACACCTTC. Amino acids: CASSIGQGRANYGYTF.

The CDR3 reads CATSLAGLREQFF. DNA for the CDR3: TGTGCCACCTCACTAGCGGGGCTCCGTGAGCAGTTCTTC. The chain has TRBV11-2 and TRBJ2-1; 10 nucleotides line up with TRBD2. In germline, CDR1 is SGHAT, CDR2 FQNNGV. The ends lost 10 bases at V and 9 bases at J; junction bases unmatched: 9. The CDR3 is 13 residues long. The entire variable domain, with the rest obtained from reference TRBV11-2 and TRBJ2-1, is as follows: EAGVAQSPRYKIIEKRQSVAFWCNPISGHATLYWYQQILGQGPKLLIQFQNNGVVDDSQLPKDRFSAERLKGVDSTLKIQPAKLEDSAVYLCATSLAGLREQFFGPGTRLTVL.

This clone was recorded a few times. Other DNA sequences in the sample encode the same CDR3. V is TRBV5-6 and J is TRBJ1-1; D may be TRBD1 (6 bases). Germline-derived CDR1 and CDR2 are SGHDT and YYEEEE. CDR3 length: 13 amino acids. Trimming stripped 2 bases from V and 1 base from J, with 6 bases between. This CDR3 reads CASSLGGNTEAFF. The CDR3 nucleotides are TGTGCCAGCAGCTTAGGGGGGAACACTGAAGCTTTCTTT.

Here the CDR3 reads CASSQGGGLGDTQYF. The CDR3 coding sequence is TGCGCCAGCAGCCAAGGGGGGGGACTGGGAGATACGCAGTATTTT. The genes are TRBV4-1 and TRBJ2-3; 7 bases map to TRBD2. In germline, CDR1 is MGHRA, CDR2 YSYEKL. Trimming took 1 base from V and 5 from J; bases not matched to a gene: 6. The CDR3 has 15 residues.

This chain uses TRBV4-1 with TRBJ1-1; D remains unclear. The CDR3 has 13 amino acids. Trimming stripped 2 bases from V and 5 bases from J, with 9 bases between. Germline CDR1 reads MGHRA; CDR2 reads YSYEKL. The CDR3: CASSQFVRTEAFF. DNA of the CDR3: TGCGCCAGCAGCCAATTCGTTAGGACTGAAGCTTTCTTT.

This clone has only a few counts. Written as DNA, the CDR3 is TGCGCCACCCCCCAAAAGGGGAGCTGGGAGCTGTTTTTT. This translates into CATPQKGSWELFF. The chain uses TRBV4-1 and TRBJ2-2; perhaps D is TRBD1 or TRBD2 (5 bases each). Per germline, CDR1 MGHRA and CDR2 YSYEKL. The CDR3 loop spans 13 amino acids. With 10 bases removed from V and 9 bases from J, the gap between germline ends came to 18 bases.

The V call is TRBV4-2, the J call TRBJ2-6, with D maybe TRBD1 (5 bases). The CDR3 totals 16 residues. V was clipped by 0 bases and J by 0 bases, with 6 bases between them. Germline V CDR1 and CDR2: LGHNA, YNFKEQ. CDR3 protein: CASSQDQGSGANVLTF. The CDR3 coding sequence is TGTGCCAGCAGCCAAGATCAGGGCTCTGGGGCCAACGTCCTGACTTTC.

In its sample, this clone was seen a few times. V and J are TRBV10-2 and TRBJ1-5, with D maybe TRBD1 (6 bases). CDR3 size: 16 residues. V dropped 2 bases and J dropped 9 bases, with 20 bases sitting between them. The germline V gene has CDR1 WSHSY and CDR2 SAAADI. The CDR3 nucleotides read TGCGCCAGCAGTGAGGCCGATCGACAGGTTGGGCCGCCCCAGCATTTT. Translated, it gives CASSEADRQVGPPQHF.

CDR3 nucleotide sequence: TGCGCCAGCAGCTTGGAGGTCCTGGGTACTACGGCGGGTTTAGCCAAAAACATTCAGTACTTC. Translation gives CASSLEVLGTTAGLAKNIQYF. The chain has TRBV5-1 and TRBJ2-4; tentative D call: TRBD2 (5 bases). This CDR3 has 21 amino acids. The germline V gene has CDR1 SGHRS and CDR2 YFSETQ. V was shortened by 0 bases and J by 0 bases, with 25 bases between the two germline ends.

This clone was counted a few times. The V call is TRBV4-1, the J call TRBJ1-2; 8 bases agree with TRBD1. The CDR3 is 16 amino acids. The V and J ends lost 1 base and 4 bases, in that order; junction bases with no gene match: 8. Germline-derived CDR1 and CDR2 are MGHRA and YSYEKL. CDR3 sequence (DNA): TGCGCCAGCAGCCAAGGGCCCGACAGGGGAGGCTATGGCTACACCTTC. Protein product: CASSQGPDRGGYGYTF.